One sample yielded the 17 T cell receptor beta chains listed below, sequenced in a study of OX40 agonist ivuxolimab in advanced cancers. Method: immunoSEQ multiplex PCR; TCRdb's copy keeps in-frame clones and lacks some. The table includes 55,000 to 70,000 clones, roughly 80% detected once. Here the sequenced sample was CD4+ or CD8+ T cells sorted from blood, taken in a trial of the OX40 agonist ivuxolimab. The receptors were sampled from an adult with an advanced solid tumor such as melanoma, head and neck, liver or kidney cancer.

This clone appeared a few times. This chain joins TRBV29-1 and TRBJ1-1; 7 nucleotides agree with TRBD1. CDR1 is SQVTM, CDR2 ANQGSEA, per germline. This CDR3 contains 12 residues. With V trimmed by 7 bases and J by 0 bases, 2 bases remained unmatched. CDR3 in amino acids: CSADRVNTEAFF. CDR3 in DNA: TGCAGCGCCGACAGGGTGAACACTGAAGCTTTCTTT.

This sequence joins TRBV11-3 and TRBJ2-2, with D perhaps given as TRBD1 or TRBD2 (5 bases each). The V end was cut by 6 bases, the J end by 0 bases, with 17 bases between. The CDR3 loop spans 17 amino acids. Germline assignment: CDR1 SGHNT and CDR2 YENEEA. The CDR3 DNA is TGTGCCAGCAGTCTCCTTTTCGGGACGGCGAACACCGGGGAGCTGTTTTTT. Translation gives CASSLLFGTANTGELFF.

V gene TRBV18 combines with J gene TRBJ2-3; D is uncertain. Trimming stripped 6 bases from V and 0 bases from J, with 13 bases between. Germline V CDR1 and CDR2: KGHSH, LQKENI. The CDR3 is made up of 15 amino acids. In DNA, the CDR3 is TGTGCCAGCTCTCAGAACAGTCCTAGCACAGATACGCAGTATTTT. This translates into CASSQNSPSTDTQYF.

The gene calls are TRBV6-6 and TRBJ2-7; TRBD1 might be the D (5 bases). V was shortened by 8 bases and J by 4 bases, with 21 bases between the two germline ends. Germline assignment: CDR1 MNHNY and CDR2 SVGAGI (reference sequence). CDR3 length: 15 amino acids. For the CDR3, the DNA is TGTGCCAGCGGGCCCAGGGCAGAACCACTTTACGAGCAGTACGTC. Its protein is CASGPRAEPLYEQYV.

The chain employs TRBV2 and TRBJ1-2, with TRBD1 identical over 7 bases. The CDR3 is made up of 13 amino acids. With 7 bases clipped from V and 4 bases from J, the junction kept 6 bases outside the gene matches. The germline V gene encodes CDR1 SNHLY and CDR2 FYNNEI. The chain's CDR3 is CASTETGTYGYTF. The CDR3 nucleotides read TGTGCCAGCACCGAGACAGGGACCTATGGCTACACCTTC. Full variable domain (missing parts from reference TRBV2 and TRBJ1-2): EPEVTQTPSHQVTQMGQEVILRCVPISNHLYFYWYRQILGQKVEFLVSFYNNEISEKSEIFDDQFSVERPDGSNFTLKIRSTKLEDSAMYFCASTETGTYGYTFGSGTRLTVV.

The rearrangement joins TRBV29-1 to TRBJ1-2; a possible D gene is TRBD1 (6 bases). This CDR3 region has 13 residues. CDR1 and CDR2 (germline): SQVTM, ANQGSEA. V shed 7 bases and J shed 4 bases, with 16 bases lying between them. The CDR3 nucleotides are TGCAGCGCTATGGACAGTAACGGCTATGGCTACACCTTC. Protein sequence: CSAMDSNGYGYTF.

The V and J genes are TRBV19 and TRBJ2-1; no reliable D call. Between the trimmed V and J ends, which lost 0 bases and 0 bases, there was a span of 9 bases. The CDR3 loop spans 16 amino acids. Per the germline V gene, CDR1 is LNHDA and CDR2 is SQIVND (reference sequence). This CDR3 reads CASSIDGPLSYNEQFF. CDR3 sequence (DNA): TGTGCCAGTAGTATAGATGGTCCACTCTCCTACAATGAGCAGTTCTTC.

The chain links TRBV30 to TRBJ2-5, with 7 bases fitting TRBD2. Per germline, CDR1 GTSNPN and CDR2 SVGIG (reference sequence). V trimming: 4 bases; J trimming: 11 bases; junction bases outside the gene matches: 10. The CDR3 contains 12 residues. CDR3 loop: CAWKRWGREQYF. Written as DNA, the CDR3 is TGTGCCTGGAAAAGGTGGGGGAGGGAGCAGTACTTC.

The chain carries TRBV7-2 and TRBJ2-1; 9 bases agree with TRBD2. Trimming took 4 bases from V and 6 from J; bases not matched to a gene: 16. The CDR3 sequence is 18 residues long. Germline CDR1 and CDR2: SGHTA and FQGNSA. The CDR3 protein is CASSSQSGAGGIGNEQFF. For the CDR3, the DNA is TGTGCCAGCAGCTCTCAGTCAGGAGCGGGAGGAATCGGCAATGAGCAGTTCTTC.

The CDR3 bases are TGTGCCAGCAGCGCACTGGGGGGAGTCACCGGGGAGCTGTTTTTT. It translates to CASSALGGVTGELFF. The J gene is TRBJ2-2, the V gene TRBV9; D may be TRBD2 (6 bases). V gave up 3 bases and J gave up 4 bases, with 13 bases separating them. Germline CDR1 SGDLS, CDR2 YYNGEE. The CDR3 spans 15 residues.

The chain uses TRBV7-2 and TRBJ1-5; tentative D call: TRBD1 (5 bases). CDR1 is SGHTA, CDR2 FQGNSA, per germline. V lost 5 bases to trimming and J lost 0 bases, with 20 bases between them. This CDR3 comprises 18 residues. CDR3 nucleotide sequence: TGTGCCAGCAGCCCCGCCGGGACCCCGAGCGGTAGCAATCAGCCCCAGCATTTT. It yields the protein CASSPAGTPSGSNQPQHF.

The chain joins TRBV30 to TRBJ2-5; maybe TRBD2 (5 bases). The DNA end lines up better with TRBJ2-7; the J call may be wrong. Germline CDR1 GTSNPN, CDR2 SVGIG (reference sequence). The CDR3 is 13 residues long. CDR3 coding DNA: TGTGCCTGTATAGCGCCGAGCTCCTACGAGCAGTACTTC. This codes for CACIAPSSYEQYF.

The CDR3: CASSQTGTVNTEAFF. CDR3 nucleotide sequence: TGCGCCAGCAGTCAAACCGGGACAGTCAACACTGAAGCTTTCTTT. This chain connects TRBV23-1 to TRBJ1-1; 7 nucleotides match TRBD1. TRBV23-1 is flagged as an ORF with uncertain function. The CDR3 is 15 residues long. V lost 2 bases to trimming and J lost 2 bases; unmatched junction nucleotides: 5.

The chain is built from TRBV28 and TRBJ1-1; 8 bases are shared with TRBD1. Germline-derived CDR1 and CDR2 are MDHEN and SYDVKM. There are 13 residues in the CDR3. The V and J ends lost 11 bases and 2 bases, in that order; junction bases with no gene match: 7. The CDR3 is CAGADRVNTEAFF. The CDR3 DNA follows: TGTGCCGGGGCGGACAGGGTCAACACTGAAGCTTTCTTT.

The CDR3 sequence: CASTRDETQYF. The CDR3 DNA reads TGTGCCAGCACCCGAGACGAGACCCAGTACTTC. V usage is TRBV2 and J usage is TRBJ2-5; D unresolved. The germline CDR1 and CDR2 sequences are SNHLY and FYNNEI. The ends were cut back, 7 bases at V and 5 bases at J, with 8 bases in the middle. The CDR3 loop spans 11 amino acids.

V and J are TRBV15 and TRBJ2-1; weak D call: TRBD2 (5 bases). V was trimmed by 3 bases and J by 6 bases, leaving 12 bases between them. This CDR3 is built from 14 residues. Germline V gives CDR1 LNHNV, CDR2 YYDKDF (reference sequence). The CDR3 loop is CATSRRDVRNEQFF. The DNA of the CDR3 is TGTGCCACCAGCAGGAGGGATGTACGCAATGAGCAGTTCTTC.

The chain joins TRBV7-8 to TRBJ1-2; no clear D gene. The CDR3 runs 14 residues. The ends were cut back, 3 bases at V and 4 bases at J, with 12 bases in the middle. Per germline, CDR1 SGHVS and CDR2 FQNEAQ. The CDR3 nucleotides read TGTGCCAGCAGCTTTTTGAGAATCTCCTATGGCTACACCTTC. Translating it yields CASSFLRISYGYTF. The complete variable domain, with remaining parts taken from reference TRBV7-8 and TRBJ1-2, reads GAGVSQSPRYKVAKRGQDVALRCDPISGHVSLFWYQQALGQGPEFLTYFQNEAQLDKSGLPSDRFFAERPEGSVSTLKIQRTQQEDSAVYLCASSFLRISYGYTFGSGTRLTVV.